This T cell receptor (beta chain) was found in a study of shared clonotypes between healthy human individuals. CDR3 size: 16 residues. The method was immunoSEQ multiplex PCR; TCRdb's version includes in-frame clones alone and lacks a portion of them. The sample contains some 2.4 million clones, under 95% of which appear only once. This clone showed up just once. The gene calls are TRBV21-1 and TRBJ2-7; TRBD1 reflects the table's D call only, with no check against the DNA. TRBV21-1 is termed a pseudogene. The receptor comes from a man younger than 35 in good health. Some clones in this sample may be carry-over from other donors' samples. The sequenced sample consisted of naive CD4+ T cells from PBMCs. Stated subset: CD45RA+ positively selected. CDR3: CATQYRHSTQNYEQYF. The CDR3 bases are TGTGCCACACAGTATAGGCATTCGACCCAGAACTACGAGCAGTACTTC.